The text below deals with one T cell receptor beta chain. Clones were sequenced by immunoSEQ multiplex PCR, and TCRdb holds only the in-frame ones, with some missing. The sample contains some 86,000 clones, 90% of which appear only once. This sample was included in a study of PD-1 blockade in classical Hodgkin lymphoma. The CDR3 has 15 residues. V was trimmed by 7 bases and J by 1 base, leaving 13 bases between them. The V gene's germline CDR1 is MDHEN and CDR2 SYDVKM. Time point noted: cycle 4 day 1 (C4D1), after less than 7 weeks of nivolumab. Relapse after autologous stem cell transplantation occurred in every patient, and brentuximab vedotin exposure varied.

This receptor was obtained from a human donor with classical Hodgkin lymphoma. This sample comprised peripheral blood mononuclear cells (PBMCs), obtained before the fourth cycle of nivolumab. This chain joins TRBV28 and TRBJ2-2; the D gene is possibly TRBD2 (6 bases). This CDR3 reads CASKRAGLNTGELFF. Here the CDR3 DNA reads TGTGCCAGCAAAAGGGCGGGACTGAACACCGGGGAGCTGTTTTTT.